The present TCR beta chain was sequenced within a study of glioma-infiltrating T cells after dendritic cell vaccination. Germline assignment: CDR1 MNHNS and CDR2 SASEGT. The V gene end was trimmed by 2 bases and the J gene end by 4 bases; junction bases not matched to a gene: 1. The CDR3 runs to 14 residues. Clones were read by immunoSEQ multiplex PCR, and TCRdb kept only the in-frame ones, dropping some. The data contain 110,000 or so clones, about 90% of them singletons. This clone has just one count. Time point specified: after dendritic cell vaccination, including at tumor progression/relapse. This receptor was identified in a human donor with glioblastoma. The gene calls are TRBV6-1 and TRBJ2-2; 7 bases are shared with TRBD1. Specimen: blood, collected after dendritic cell vaccination. The CDR3 DNA sequence: TGTGCCAGCAGTGAAAACAGGGGCACCGGGGAGCTGTTTTTT. This translates into CASSENRGTGELFF.